These 27 T cell receptor beta chains were all obtained from the same sample, sequenced in a study of T-cell memory formation after mild COVID-19. TCRdb used MiXCR to reprocess the 5' RACE reads, holding one entry per CDR3 protein. The table shows 350,000 to 500,000 distinct CDR3 sequences, with around 22% occurring only once. Sequencing used PBMCs or a T cell subset sorted from them (not recorded which). These receptors came from an adult woman who had mild COVID-19 (a few samples of this study predate the infection). Cell type and time point are not known.

V usage is TRBV15 and J usage is TRBJ2-7; 7 positions agree with TRBD1. The CDR3 covers 15 residues. V lost 0 bases and J lost 0; bases outside the gene matches: 2. From germline, CDR1 is LNHNV and CDR2 YYDKDF (reference sequence). The CDR3 loop is CATSRDRGPSYEQYF. The CDR3 nucleotides read TGTGCCACCAGCAGAGATAGGGGGCCCTCCTACGAGCAGTACTTC.

This sequence joins TRBV30 and TRBJ1-2; D is undetermined. Germline V lookup: CDR1 GTSNPN, CDR2 SVGIG (reference sequence). This CDR3 has 11 residues. The ends were cut back, 2 bases at V and 2 bases at J, with 3 bases in the middle. The CDR3 protein is CAWSSNYGYTF. In DNA form, the CDR3 reads TGTGCCTGGAGTTCCAACTATGGCTACACCTTC.

V is TRBV4-1 and J is TRBJ2-3; D possibly matches TRBD1 or TRBD2 (5 bases each). The V end lost 5 bases, the J end lost 3 bases, and 12 bases lay between the germline ends. The CDR3 has 14 residues. Germline lookup yields CDR1 MGHRA and CDR2 YSYEKL. The CDR3 coding sequence is TGCGCCAGCAGCGGGGGAATAGCTACAGATACGCAGTATTTT. Residues: CASSGGIATDTQYF.

This clonotype appeared many times. The chain is built from TRBV11-2 and TRBJ2-1; 7 nucleotides line up with TRBD2. In germline, CDR1 is SGHAT, CDR2 FQNNGV. After removal of 0 bases from V and 2 bases from J, the junction contained 7 bases not matched to a gene. CDR3 size: 17 residues. DNA of the CDR3: TGTGCCAGCAGCTTAGATCGAGCGGGGAGGGCCTACAATGAGCAGTTCTTC. Amino acids: CASSLDRAGRAYNEQFF.

The chain has TRBV20-1 and TRBJ1-1; a possible D gene is TRBD1 (6 bases). With 3 bases removed from V and 3 bases from J, the gap between germline ends came to 11 bases. The CDR3 consists of 13 residues. Germline V lookup: CDR1 DFQATT, CDR2 SNEGSKA (reference sequence). In nucleotides, the CDR3 is TGCAGTGCTAGCGAGGGGGGATACACTGAAGCTTTCTTT. Its translation: CSASEGGYTEAFF.

The chain employs TRBV6-5 and TRBJ1-6; 7 bases agree with TRBD1. From germline, CDR1 is MNHEY and CDR2 SVGAGI. The V segment lost 9 bases and the J segment 9 bases; nucleotides outside the gene matches: 8. The CDR3 runs to 13 residues. CDR3 in amino acids: CASSRQGGSPLHF. The CDR3 nucleotides read TGTGCCAGTTCCAGACAGGGTGGTTCACCCCTCCACTTT.

The J gene is TRBJ2-5, the V gene TRBV30, with 8 bases identical to TRBD2. The CDR3 totals 17 residues. With V trimmed by 5 bases and J by 2 bases, 16 bases remained unmatched. Germline loops: CDR1 GTSNPN, CDR2 SVGIG (reference sequence). DNA for the CDR3: TGTGCCTGGGAAGGGCGGGAGGCCACGATACGGCAAGAGACCCAGTACTTC. Protein: CAWEGREATIRQETQYF.

This clonotype was seen only a few times. The chain uses TRBV9 and TRBJ2-2; a possible D gene is TRBD1 (6 bases). Trimming cost V 0 bases and J 4 bases, with 10 bases left between them. CDR1 and CDR2 (germline): SGDLS, YYNGEE. CDR3 length: 15 residues. The CDR3 nucleotides are TGTGCCAGCAGCGTAGTCGGGACACTCACCGGGGAGCTGTTTTTT. Its translation is CASSVVGTLTGELFF. Supplemented by reference TRBV9 and TRBJ2-2, the full variable domain reads DSGVTQTPKHLITATGQRVTLRCSPRSGDLSVYWYQQSLDQGLQFLIQYYNGEERAKGNILERFSAQQFPDLHSELNLSSLELGDSALYFCASSVVGTLTGELFFGEGSRLTVL.

The chain uses TRBV12-3 or TRBV12-4 and TRBJ2-1; 16 nucleotides agree with TRBD2. The length of the CDR3 is 16 residues. Losses at the gene ends were 4 bases for V and 9 bases for J; bases not matched to a gene: 6. As DNA, the CDR3 is TGTGCCAGCAGTTCCGGGACTAGCGGGAGGGGTGGTGAGCAGTTCTTC. Encoded protein: CASSSGTSGRGGEQFF.

The chain is built from TRBV20-1 and TRBJ1-2, with 9 nucleotides matching TRBD1. Per germline, CDR1 DFQATT and CDR2 SNEGSKA (reference sequence). J was trimmed by 1 base and V by 4 bases; bases with no gene match: 7. The CDR3 sequence is 15 residues long. The CDR3 sequence is CSANLRTGDNYGYTF. The DNA for the CDR3 is TGCAGTGCTAATTTAAGGACAGGGGATAACTATGGCTACACCTTC.

This clonotype showed up just a few times. V and J are TRBV11-2 and TRBJ1-2, with 7 bases lining up with TRBD1. The CDR3 has 15 residues. Looked up from germline, CDR1 is SGHAT and CDR2 is FQNNGV. The V segment lost 2 bases and the J segment 4 bases; nucleotides outside the gene matches: 7. CDR3 loop: CASSLRTGASYGYTF. The CDR3 DNA follows: TGTGCCAGCAGCTTACGAACAGGGGCGAGCTATGGCTACACCTTC.

The J gene is TRBJ2-1, the V gene TRBV12-3 or TRBV12-4; 8 nucleotides match TRBD2. J gave up 11 bases and V 6 bases, and 12 bases lay outside the gene matches. This CDR3 is 14 amino acids long. The CDR3 here is CASSLGRGDGKQFF. The CDR3 DNA reads TGTGCCAGCAGCTTGGGGCGGGGGGACGGGAAGCAGTTCTTC.

The chain combines TRBV11-1 with TRBJ2-1; D is uncertain. CDR1 is SGHAT, CDR2 FQDESV, per germline (reference sequence). The germline V and J ends were trimmed by 5 bases and 7 bases, with 15 bases remaining between them. CDR3 length equals 14 residues. This chain's CDR3 is CASSPRLERNEQFF. In DNA form, the CDR3 reads TGTGCCAGCAGCCCCCGACTGGAGAGGAATGAGCAGTTCTTC. The entire variable domain, with the rest obtained from reference TRBV11-1 and TRBJ2-1, is as follows: EAEVAQSPRYKITEKSQAVAFWCDPISGHATLYWYRQILGQGPELLVQFQDESVVDDSQLPKDRFSAERLKGVDSTLKIQPAELGDSAMYLCASSPRLERNEQFFGPGTRLTVL.

The chain employs TRBV7-2 and TRBJ2-5, with D uncertain. The CDR3 loop spans 12 amino acids. Per the germline V gene, CDR1 is SGHTA and CDR2 is FQGNSA. Trimming took off 5 bases at V and 5 bases at J, with 9 bases between the two ends. The CDR3 region has the DNA TGTGCCAGCAGCCGGACGCGGGAGACCCAGTACTTC. Translation gives CASSRTRETQYF. The full variable domain, its missing parts supplied by reference TRBV7-2 and TRBJ2-5, is GAGVSQSPSNKVTEKGKDVELRCDPISGHTALYWYRQSLGQGLEFLIYFQGNSAPDKSGLPSDRFSAERTGGSVSTLTIQRTQQEDSAVYLCASSRTRETQYFGPGTRLLVL.

The chain has TRBV12-3 or TRBV12-4 and TRBJ2-1; 10 positions match TRBD2. The CDR3 spans 15 residues. J was trimmed by 6 bases and V by 6 bases; bases with no gene match: 8. This CDR3 is CASRITSGVTNEQFF. Here the CDR3 DNA reads TGTGCCAGCAGGATTACTAGCGGGGTTACCAATGAGCAGTTCTTC.

This clonotype has more than one count but fewer than ten. The rearrangement links TRBV7-9 to TRBJ2-7, with D perhaps TRBD1 (6 bases). The CDR3 contains 13 residues. The V end was cut by 3 bases, the J end by 7 bases, with 13 bases between. The germline CDR1 and CDR2 sequences are SEHNR and FQNEAQ (reference sequence). Here the CDR3 DNA reads TGTGCCAGCAGCTTGGCCACAGGGCTTGAGCAGTACTTC. As protein: CASSLATGLEQYF.

The genes are TRBV18 and TRBJ1-1, with D possibly TRBD1 on 5 matching bases. This CDR3 is 12 amino acids long. The V gene's germline CDR1 is KGHSH and CDR2 LQKENI. Deletions cut 5 bases from V and 5 bases from J, with 9 bases between. CDR3 residues: CASSFDSTEAFF. The CDR3 nucleotides are TGTGCCAGCTCATTTGACAGTACTGAAGCTTTCTTT.

This clonotype was counted only a few times. This chain links TRBV29-1 with TRBJ2-3; D is unclear. This CDR3 region has 12 residues. Germline V gene lookup returns CDR1 SQVTM and CDR2 ANQGSEA. V lost 2 bases to trimming and J lost 6 bases, with 9 bases between them. The CDR3 is CSVETPRDTQYF. CDR3 nucleotide sequence: TGCAGCGTTGAAACGCCGAGGGATACGCAGTATTTT.

The V and J genes are TRBV6-2 or TRBV6-3 and TRBJ1-2; 8 positions agree with TRBD1. Germline loops: CDR1 MNHEY, CDR2 SVGEGT. There are 14 residues in the CDR3. The V segment lost 2 bases and the J segment 5 bases; nucleotides outside the gene matches: 4. CDR3 nucleotide sequence: TGTGCCAGCAGTTACCTGGACAGGGAGTATGGCTACACCTTC. This codes for CASSYLDREYGYTF.

This clonotype turned up a few times. The rearrangement joins TRBV5-1 to TRBJ2-7, with TRBD1 as a possible D gene (5 bases). V shed 0 bases and J shed 3 bases, with 16 bases lying between them. CDR1 and CDR2 from the germline V gene are SGHRS and YFSETQ. The CDR3 spans 16 residues. The CDR3 DNA follows: TGCGCCAGCAGCTTGGGCCCCAGGGCGGAAGGCTACGAGCAGTACTTC. Translating it yields CASSLGPRAEGYEQYF.

The rearrangement joins TRBV12-3 or TRBV12-4 to TRBJ2-7; possibly TRBD1 for D (5 bases). The CDR3 loop spans 13 amino acids. V was trimmed by 2 bases and J by 3 bases, leaving 8 bases between them. CDR3 nucleotide sequence: TGTGCCAGCAGTTTAAAGGGGTACTACGAGCAGTACTTC. This sequence encodes CASSLKGYYEQYF.

The chain joins TRBV6-5 to TRBJ1-1; no definite D call. V was clipped by 2 bases and J by 6 bases, with 4 bases between them. This CDR3 spans 11 amino acids. CDR1 MNHEY and CDR2 SVGAGI come from the germline V gene. The CDR3, as DNA: TGTGCCAGCAGTTACCCACCTGAAGCTTTCTTT. Protein sequence: CASSYPPEAFF.

J is TRBJ2-1 and V is TRBV3-1; tentative D call: TRBD2 (5 bases). This CDR3 has 15 amino acids. Trimming cost V 1 base and J 2 bases, with 9 bases left between them. Germline values: CDR1 LGHDT, CDR2 YNNKEL (reference sequence). As DNA, the CDR3 is TGTGCCAGCAGCCAAGGGACTCAGACCTACAATGAGCAGTTCTTC. Translating gives CASSQGTQTYNEQFF.

This clonotype has a handful of counts. The chain recombines TRBV14 with TRBJ2-7; no reliable D call. Trimming removed 5 bases at V and 3 bases at J, with 11 bases between. CDR3 length: 13 residues. CDR1 is SGHDN and CDR2 is FVKESK in the germline V gene. The CDR3 sequence is CASSFQPNYEQYF. The CDR3 bases are TGTGCCAGCAGCTTCCAACCGAACTACGAGCAGTACTTC.

The V and J genes are TRBV6-1 and TRBJ1-4, with unresolved D. The V end was cut by 2 bases, the J end by 5 bases, with 9 bases between. Germline CDR1 is MNHNS and CDR2 is SASEGT. The CDR3 loop spans 14 amino acids. The CDR3 is CASSEFWRNEKLFF. The CDR3 DNA sequence: TGTGCCAGCAGTGAATTTTGGCGGAATGAAAAACTGTTTTTT.

This clonotype occurred many times. This chain uses TRBV29-1 with TRBJ2-2; unclear D gene. Trimming took off 4 bases at V and 2 bases at J, with 5 bases between the two ends. The V gene's germline CDR1 is SQVTM and CDR2 ANQGSEA. This CDR3 region has 12 residues. The CDR3 loop reads CSVGPNTGELFF. CDR3 bases: TGCAGCGTTGGTCCCAACACCGGGGAGCTGTTTTTT.

The chain has TRBV7-2 and TRBJ2-2; possibly TRBD1 for D (5 bases). This CDR3 has 15 residues. V was shortened by 6 bases and J by 0 bases, with 11 bases between the two germline ends. CDR1 and CDR2 (germline): SGHTA, FQGNSA. DNA of the CDR3: TGTGCCAGCAGTCTAGGGGCCGCGAACACCGGGGAGCTGTTTTTT. Translating it yields CASSLGAANTGELFF.